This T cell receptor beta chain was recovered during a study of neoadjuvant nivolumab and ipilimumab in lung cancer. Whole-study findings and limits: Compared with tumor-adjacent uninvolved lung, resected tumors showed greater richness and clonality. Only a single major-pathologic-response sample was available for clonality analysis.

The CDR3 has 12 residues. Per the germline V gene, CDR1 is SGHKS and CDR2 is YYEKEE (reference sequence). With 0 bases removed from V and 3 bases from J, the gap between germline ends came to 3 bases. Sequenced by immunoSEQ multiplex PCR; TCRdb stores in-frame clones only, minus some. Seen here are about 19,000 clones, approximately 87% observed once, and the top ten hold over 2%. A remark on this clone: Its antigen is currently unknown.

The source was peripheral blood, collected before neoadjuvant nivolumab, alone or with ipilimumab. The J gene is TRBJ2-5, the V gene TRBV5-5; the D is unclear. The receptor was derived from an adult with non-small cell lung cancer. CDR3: CASSLGKETQYF. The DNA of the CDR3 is TGTGCCAGCAGCTTGGGGAAAGAGACCCAGTACTTC.